The 18 T cell receptor beta chains below were found in one sample sequenced in a study of molecular identifiers for immune sequencing clone quantification. TCRdb independently ran MiXCR on the PCR reads; one entry per CDR3 protein. The data contain over 85,000 distinct CDR3 sequences, 35% of them singletons. Sequences were obtained from naive CD8+ T cells from blood, with Jurkat cell RNA spiked in. The subset: FACS-sorted CD8+CD4-CCR7+CD45RA+ naive T cells. Receptor source: a human donor in good health. Some libraries in this study had Jurkat cell RNA spiked in.

The chain combines TRBV28 with TRBJ2-7; D gene unclear. Deletions cut 4 bases from V and 1 base from J, with 8 bases between. This CDR3 has 13 amino acids. CDR1 and CDR2 from the germline V gene are MDHEN and SYDVKM. The CDR3 sequence is CASSSTDSYEQYF. CDR3 in DNA: TGTGCCAGCAGTTCGACGGATTCCTACGAGCAGTACTTC.

This rearrangement joins TRBV7-8 to TRBJ2-5; unclear D gene. The CDR3 length is 13 residues. The V end was cut by 8 bases, the J end by 2 bases, with 12 bases between. Germline values: CDR1 SGHVS, CDR2 FQNEAQ. The CDR3 DNA follows: TGTGCCAGCGGGCGGCCGTTTCAAGAGACCCAGTACTTC. Its translation: CASGRPFQETQYF.

The genes are TRBV6-2 or TRBV6-3 and TRBJ2-1; D is undetermined. V was pared by 2 bases and J by 2 bases, with 10 bases between. This CDR3 is built from 15 residues. CDR1 is MNHEY, CDR2 SVGEGT, per germline. CDR3 sequence reads: CASSYTKRTYNEQFF. The CDR3 DNA reads TGTGCCAGCAGTTACACAAAGCGCACCTACAATGAGCAGTTCTTC.

This chain joins TRBV7-8 and TRBJ2-1, with 15 bases lining up with TRBD2. Germline CDR1 SGHVS, CDR2 FQNEAQ. This CDR3 spans 18 amino acids. Trimming cost V 4 bases and J 4 bases; bases outside gene matches: 8. CDR3 DNA: TGTGCCAGCAGCTCCCCGGGACTAGCGGGAGGTCTTTACAATGAGCAGTTCTTC. Protein sequence: CASSSPGLAGGLYNEQFF.

The V and J genes are TRBV2 and TRBJ2-5; 10 bases match TRBD2. V lost 6 bases and J lost 2; bases outside the gene matches: 15. The CDR3 has 18 amino acids. Germline lookup yields CDR1 SNHLY and CDR2 FYNNEI. The CDR3 is CASRDPLAGVEEQETQYF. The CDR3 region has the DNA TGTGCCAGCAGGGACCCGCTAGCGGGGGTAGAAGAACAAGAGACCCAGTACTTC. The full variable domain, with the rest looked up from reference TRBV2 and TRBJ2-5, is EPEVTQTPSHQVTQMGQEVILRCVPISNHLYFYWYRQILGQKVEFLVSFYNNEISEKSEIFDDQFSVERPDGSNFTLKIRSTKLEDSAMYFCASRDPLAGVEEQETQYFGPGTRLLVL.

This clonotype was observed at least ten times. The gene calls are TRBV7-9 and TRBJ2-7; tentative D call: TRBD2 (5 bases). This CDR3 is built from 16 residues. The V end was cut by 5 bases, the J end by 4 bases, with 21 bases between. Per germline, CDR1 SEHNR and CDR2 FQNEAQ (reference sequence). The CDR3 sequence is CASSMITTSTGYEQYF. The DNA for the CDR3 is TGTGCCAGCAGCATGATTACAACCTCCACGGGGTACGAGCAGTACTTC. Using reference TRBV7-9 and TRBJ2-7 for the parts outside the CDR3, the full variable domain is DTGVSQNPRHKITKRGQNVTFRCDPISEHNRLYWYRQTLGQGPEFLTYFQNEAQLEKSRLLSDRFSAERPKGSFSTLEIQRTEQGDSAMYLCASSMITTSTGYEQYFGPGTRLTVT.

In DNA form, the CDR3 reads TGTGCCAGCCCCGACGGAAAAGGCTACACCTTC. This sequence encodes CASPDGKGYTF. The chain has TRBV6-5 and TRBJ1-2; no definite D call. The CDR3 loop spans 11 amino acids. Germline lookup yields CDR1 MNHEY and CDR2 SVGAGI. Trimming left V 8 bases short and J 8 bases short, with 12 bases between.

This clonotype was observed a handful of times. The CDR3 region is CASSQDQGLYNEQFF. The CDR3 DNA reads as TGCGCCAGCAGCCAAGACCAGGGCTTGTACAATGAGCAGTTCTTC. V usage is TRBV4-3 and J usage is TRBJ2-1; perhaps TRBD1 as D (5 bases). This CDR3 region has 15 residues. CDR1 LGHNA and CDR2 YSLEER come from the germline V gene. V lost 0 bases, J lost 4 bases, and 10 bases lay in between.

The chain couples TRBV13 to TRBJ2-7; a weak D match, TRBD1 (6 bases). Germline CDR1 and CDR2: PRHDT and FYEKMQ (reference sequence). V was trimmed by 5 bases and J by 5 bases, leaving 19 bases between them. The length of the CDR3 is 15 residues. The CDR3 protein is CASSQKGTGIHEQYF. The CDR3 region has the DNA TGTGCCAGCAGCCAAAAGGGAACAGGGATCCACGAGCAGTACTTC.

For this clonotype: One end of the junction varies from germline; a read error may be responsible. This rearrangement joins TRBV29-1 to TRBJ2-5; D gene uncertain. From germline, CDR1 is SQVTM and CDR2 ANQGSEA. The CDR3 sequence is 12 residues long. The chain's CDR3 is CSIDKNDETQYF. The CDR3 bases are TGCAGCATTGATAAAAATGATGAGACCCAGTACTTC.

This clonotype was seen a handful of times. V gene TRBV4-1 combines with J gene TRBJ2-6, with D perhaps TRBD1 or TRBD2 (5 bases each). V dropped 0 bases and J dropped 0 bases, with 6 bases sitting between them. Germline CDR1 is MGHRA and CDR2 is YSYEKL. The CDR3 contains 16 residues. The CDR3 DNA is TGCGCCAGCAGCCAAGAGAGGGGCTCTGGGGCCAACGTCCTGACTTTC. Translation: CASSQERGSGANVLTF.

The rearrangement links TRBV6-5 to TRBJ2-2, with D perhaps matching TRBD2 (5 bases). V was pared by 3 bases and J by 7 bases, with 12 bases between. Germline lookup yields CDR1 MNHEY and CDR2 SVGAGI. The CDR3 is made up of 14 amino acids. CDR3 sequence: CASSYSPLGGELFF. The DNA of the CDR3 is TGTGCCAGCAGTTATTCCCCACTAGGCGGGGAGCTGTTTTTT.

The CDR3 sequence is CASSYSTNQPQHF. The CDR3 region has the DNA TGTGCCAGCAGTTACAGTACCAATCAGCCCCAGCATTTT. The gene calls are TRBV6-2 or TRBV6-3 and TRBJ1-5; D remains unclear. Trimming pared 2 bases from V and 3 bases from J, leaving 5 bases between. The germline V gene encodes CDR1 MNHEY and CDR2 SVGEGT. The CDR3 is 13 residues long.

In its sample, this clonotype was seen a few times. The rearrangement joins TRBV18 to TRBJ1-3, with D maybe TRBD1 (5 bases). In germline, CDR1 is KGHSH, CDR2 LQKENI. V lost 3 bases, J lost 4 bases, and 16 bases lay in between. The CDR3 runs 16 residues. CDR3 bases: TGTGCCAGCTCACCCGAGGACACGCTGCGGGGAAACACCATATATTTT. Translating it yields CASSPEDTLRGNTIYF.

V and J are TRBV6-2 or TRBV6-3 and TRBJ2-3; D gene uncertain. CDR3 length: 17 amino acids. Trimming left V 3 bases short and J 0 bases short, with 16 bases between. CDR1 is MNHEY and CDR2 is SVGEGT in the germline V gene. The CDR3 is CASSYWSQVTSTDTQYF. CDR3 coding DNA: TGTGCCAGCAGTTATTGGAGTCAAGTCACTAGCACAGATACGCAGTATTTT.

This chain connects TRBV7-9 to TRBJ2-2; D tentatively fits TRBD1 or TRBD2 (5 bases each). Between the trimmed V and J ends, which lost 5 bases and 6 bases, there was a span of 7 bases. The CDR3 sequence is 12 residues long. The V gene's germline CDR1 is SEHNR and CDR2 FQNEAQ (reference sequence). CDR3 protein: CASSPGPGELFF. In DNA, the CDR3 is TGTGCCAGCAGCCCGGGGCCCGGGGAGCTGTTTTTT.

The genes are TRBV28 and TRBJ2-5, with D perhaps TRBD2 (6 bases). The germline CDR1 and CDR2 sequences are MDHEN and SYDVKM. This CDR3 spans 17 amino acids. Trimming pared 4 bases from V and 1 base from J, leaving 19 bases between. CDR3 bases: TGTGCCAGCAGTTCCCCCAGGACCGGGGGAATCCAAGAGACCCAGTACTTC. The encoded protein is CASSSPRTGGIQETQYF.

This clonotype was seen once. Possible read error: a much larger clone is one base away. The conserved phenylalanine or tryptophan normally closing the CDR3 is absent here, so this likely arose from a read error. This chain connects TRBV9 to TRBJ1-5; possibly TRBD1 for D (5 bases). From germline, CDR1 is SGDLS and CDR2 YYNGEE. V lost 3 bases and J 6 bases, leaving 10 bases between the germline ends. This CDR3 has 13 amino acids. This chain's CDR3 is CASSDGGVQPQHI. The DNA for the CDR3 is TGTGCCAGCAGCGACGGGGGGGTTCAGCCCCAGCATATT.